This entry concerns a single TCR beta chain. The table came from immunoSEQ multiplex PCR; TCRdb's copy has only in-frame clones and leaves some out. The sample comprises 72,000 or so clones, 89% of which are singletons, and over 1.2% rests with the top ten. This sample was taken from a study of blood T cell repertoires in COVID-19. Study-wide background: Samples of COVID-19 (acute and convalescent) were obtained from the United States, Italy and Spain. The analysed material was cDNA or gDNA that came from T cells, B-cell-depleted T cells, or PBMCs.

CDR1 is SEHNR, CDR2 FQNEAQ, per germline (reference sequence). The trim removed 4 bases at V and 2 bases at J, leaving 13 bases unmatched. The CDR3 has 19 amino acids. The chain joins TRBV7-9 to TRBJ2-7; 14 bases line up with TRBD2. The sample comprised peripheral blood. The TCR originated in a man aged 60 to 75 with acute or convalescent COVID-19. The CDR3 loop is CASSSPPGLAGVRAYEQYF. The CDR3 DNA follows: TGTGCCAGCAGCTCGCCACCGGGACTAGCGGGGGTGCGAGCCTACGAGCAGTACTTC.